The clone carrying this T cell receptor beta chain was counted many times. Its antigen is not known. A library of TCRbeta sequences, prepared with unique molecular identifiers, was generated. TCRdb used MiXCR to reprocess the PCR reads, holding one entry per CDR3 protein. Of hundreds of thousands of distinct CDR3 sequences in the sample, roughly a tenth were seen once. The CDR3 has 11 amino acids. Germline V lookup: CDR1 SQVTM, CDR2 ANQGSEA. Trimming removed 5 bases at V and 6 bases at J, with 9 bases between. This entry belongs to a study of T-cell reconstitution after alpha-beta-depleted transplantation in children. Findings and caveats of the study: The main origin of T-cell counts and diversity one year after transplant was newly produced T cells. High day-60 TCRbeta diversity in some patients came from surviving recipient T cells and thymic progenitors. Expanded graft clones numbering several hundred reportedly gave rise to alpha-beta T cells about two months after transplant.

The sequence was obtained from a boy in the first two years of life with acute myeloid leukemia, due to receive a stem cell transplant. V usage is TRBV29-1 and J usage is TRBJ2-3; D uncertain. The input for sequencing was PBMCs, taken before TCRalphabeta/CD19-depleted stem cell transplant. The CDR3 sequence: CSVKGVDTQYF. The CDR3 DNA reads as TGCAGCGTTAAAGGTGTCGATACGCAGTATTTT.